The T cell receptor beta chain described here comes from a study of type 1 regulatory T cells. By share of the sample, this clonotype is medium-sized (0.01 to 0.1%). CDR1 and CDR2 from the germline V gene are SQVTM and ANQGSEA. The V gene lost 7 bases and the J gene lost 3 bases, with 12 bases spanning the gap. The CDR3 has 12 amino acids. Via MiXCR, TCRdb re-called the reads, giving one row per CDR3 protein. The sample lists under 20,000 distinct CDR3 sequences, roughly 10% seen once, with under 3.5% in the top ten. This receptor was taken from a human donor in good health. The J gene is TRBJ1-1, the V gene TRBV29-1, with D hard to call. The specimen was CD4+ T cells, either the whole sample or a sorted fraction (not recorded which). The CDR3 region is CSARRTDTEAFF. The DNA of the CDR3 is TGCAGCGCCCGTAGGACGGACACTGAAGCTTTCTTT.